This T cell receptor beta chain came from a study of OX40 agonist ivuxolimab in advanced cancers. In the study overall: Dosing consisted of intravenous ivuxolimab at 0.01 to 10 mg/kg every 2 weeks. Melanoma, hepatocellular carcinoma, head and neck or renal cell cancer occurred in dose-escalation patients.

Notes on this clone: Its antigen remains unidentified.

Profiling relied on immunoSEQ multiplex PCR, and the TCRdb table lists in-frame clones only, not all of them. The top ten clones hold about 0.3% of a sample with fewer than 120,000 clones, around nine tenths of them seen once. The study's findings and limits: At 0.1 to 3.0 mg/kg, CD4+ and CD8+ blood T cells expanded clonally by week 6. Expansion of clones was among the lowest in partial responders at 0.1-3.0 mg/kg.

The sample consisted of CD4+ or CD8+ T cells sorted from blood, taken in a trial of the OX40 agonist ivuxolimab. This sequence was found in an adult with an advanced solid tumor such as melanoma, head and neck, liver or kidney cancer.

The CDR3 DNA sequence: TGTGCCAGCAGGAATAACAGGCCCCGAACGGAGACCCAGTACTTC. Translating it yields CASRNNRPRTETQYF. This chain links TRBV6-5 with TRBJ2-5, with D perhaps matching TRBD1 (5 bases). This CDR3 is 15 amino acids long. Trimming took off 6 bases at V and 5 bases at J, with 19 bases between the two ends. CDR1 is MNHEY, CDR2 SVGAGI, per germline.